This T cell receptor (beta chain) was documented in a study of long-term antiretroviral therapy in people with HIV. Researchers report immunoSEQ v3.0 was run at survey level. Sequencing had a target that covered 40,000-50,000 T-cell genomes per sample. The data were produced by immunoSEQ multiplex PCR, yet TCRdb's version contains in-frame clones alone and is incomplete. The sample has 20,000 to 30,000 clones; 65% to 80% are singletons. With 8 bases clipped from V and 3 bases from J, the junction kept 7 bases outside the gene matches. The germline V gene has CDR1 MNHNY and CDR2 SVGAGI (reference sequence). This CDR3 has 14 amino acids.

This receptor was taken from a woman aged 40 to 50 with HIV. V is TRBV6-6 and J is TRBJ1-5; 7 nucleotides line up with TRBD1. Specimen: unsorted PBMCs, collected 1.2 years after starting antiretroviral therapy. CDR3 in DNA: TGTGCCAGCCAGGGGGTAATGGACAATCAGCCCCAGCATTTT. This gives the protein CASQGVMDNQPQHF.